Following are 14 T cell receptor beta chains from one sample sequenced in a study of cytomegalovirus exposure and HLA in healthy donors (TCRdb year 2017). Libraries were prepared through the immunoSEQ multiplex PCR assay. Held by TCRdb, this immuneACCESS table contains in-frame sequences only and omits some clones. Under half of the omission traces to an unresolved V gene where checked; the cause of the rest is unknown. This sample holds just under 150,000 clones; roughly 87% were observed only once. Clones ranked in the top ten supply less than 5.5% of the sample. Source material: PBMCs. These receptors were obtained from a man in his late teens or twenties in good health and CMV-seropositive.

The chain employs TRBV5-4 and TRBJ1-1; perhaps TRBD1 as D (6 bases). Looked up from germline, CDR1 is SGHNT and CDR2 is YYREEE (reference sequence). CDR3 length: 15 amino acids. Trimming removed 4 bases at V and 3 bases at J, with 16 bases between. The CDR3 coding sequence is TGTGCCAGCAGCCGGGATGGGTGGGGGCACACTGAAGCTTTCTTT. Its translation: CASSRDGWGHTEAFF.

The CDR3: CASSLTRRNEQFF. CDR3 DNA sequence: TGTGCCAGCAGTTTGACAAGGCGCAATGAGCAGTTCTTC. The chain couples TRBV27 to TRBJ2-1; no reliable D call. The CDR3 covers 13 residues. V was shortened by 3 bases and J by 6 bases, with 9 bases between the two germline ends. Germline CDR1 and CDR2: MNHEY and SMNVEV (reference sequence).

This sequence joins TRBV19 and TRBJ1-1, with D maybe TRBD1 (6 bases). V was pared by 3 bases and J by 4 bases, with 15 bases between. The germline gives CDR1 LNHDA, CDR2 SQIVND (reference sequence). The CDR3 runs to 15 residues. CDR3 sequence reads: CASSISGGVGTEAFF. The CDR3 DNA reads TGTGCCAGTAGTATTTCGGGGGGCGTGGGCACTGAAGCTTTCTTT.

The gene calls are TRBV6-5 and TRBJ1-1; D ambiguous. Trimming took 4 bases from V and 6 from J, leaving 9 bases between them. Germline V CDR1 and CDR2: MNHEY, SVGAGI. The CDR3 spans 12 residues. This CDR3 reads CASSLHNAEAFF. The CDR3 bases are TGTGCCAGCAGTTTACATAACGCTGAAGCTTTCTTT.

The chain joins TRBV29-1 to TRBJ1-4; D is perhaps TRBD1 (5 bases). CDR3 size: 14 residues. V lost 4 bases to trimming and J lost 6 bases, with 15 bases between them. Germline lookup yields CDR1 SQVTM and CDR2 ANQGSEA. The CDR3 coding sequence is TGCAGCGTTGGCCCGACGTGGGGGGATGAAAAACTGTTTTTT. This encodes CSVGPTWGDEKLFF.

J is TRBJ1-3 and V is TRBV6-1; D is ambiguous. The V end lost 5 bases, the J end lost 10 bases, and 12 bases lay between the germline ends. CDR1 and CDR2 (germline): MNHNS, SASEGT. The CDR3 has 12 residues. The CDR3 spells CASSLWERTIYF. CDR3 sequence (DNA): TGTGCCAGCAGTCTTTGGGAGCGGACCATATATTTT.

This rearrangement joins TRBV5-1 to TRBJ2-2; TRBD2 matches 10 bases. V lost 4 bases, J lost 0 bases, and 9 bases stayed unmatched. The V gene's germline CDR1 is SGHRS and CDR2 YFSETQ. The CDR3 length is 18 residues. CDR3: CASSLWTSGFTNTGELFF. The CDR3 bases are TGCGCCAGCAGCCTCTGGACTAGCGGCTTTACGAACACCGGGGAGCTGTTTTTT.

V is TRBV28 and J is TRBJ2-7, with D hard to call. Trimming removed 2 bases from V and 6 bases from J, with 11 bases in between. Germline lookup yields CDR1 MDHEN and CDR2 SYDVKM. This CDR3 region has 13 residues. CDR3 residues: CASSLIPLPEQYF. CDR3 in DNA: TGTGCCAGCAGTTTAATCCCCCTCCCCGAGCAGTACTTC.

The CDR3 protein is CASSFRDSPQETQYF. DNA for the CDR3: TGTGCCAGCAGCTTCCGGGACAGCCCACAAGAGACCCAGTACTTC. This rearrangement joins TRBV7-9 to TRBJ2-5; 7 positions match TRBD1. Germline assignment: CDR1 SEHNR and CDR2 FQNEAQ (reference sequence). CDR3 length: 15 residues. V dropped 3 bases and J dropped 2; count of bases not matched to a gene: 6.

As DNA, the CDR3 is TGTGCCAGTAGTCCCAGAAGGGGCCGGGCCACTGAAGCTTTCTTT. Residues: CASSPRRGRATEAFF. The chain employs TRBV19 and TRBJ1-1; D possibly corresponds to TRBD1 (5 bases). Germline V lookup: CDR1 LNHDA, CDR2 SQIVND (reference sequence). V was shortened by 5 bases and J by 4 bases, with 17 bases between the two germline ends. The CDR3 has 15 amino acids.

The V call is TRBV19, the J call TRBJ1-2; D is perhaps TRBD1 (6 bases). V lost 3 bases and J 8 bases, leaving 28 bases between the germline ends. CDR3 length: 18 amino acids. CDR1 and CDR2 from the germline V gene are LNHDA and SQIVND (reference sequence). The CDR3 loop is CASSILAARTDFGDGYTF. CDR3 in DNA: TGTGCCAGTAGTATTCTAGCGGCCCGGACAGATTTCGGGGACGGCTACACCTTC.

This clone was observed once. The chain is built from TRBV18 and TRBJ1-2, with unresolved D. The CDR3 consists of 15 residues. The V end lost 3 bases, the J end lost 4 bases, and 15 bases lay between the germline ends. The V gene's germline CDR1 is KGHSH and CDR2 LQKENI. CDR3 residues: CASSPIPEPLYGYTF. CDR3 nucleotides: TGTGCCAGCTCACCGATCCCCGAGCCTCTCTATGGCTACACCTTC.

This chain uses TRBV4-1 with TRBJ1-2, with TRBD1 matching over 9 bases. The germline V gene has CDR1 MGHRA and CDR2 YSYEKL. The CDR3 consists of 13 residues. Trimming at V came to 2 bases and at J to 8 bases, leaving 3 bases not matched to a gene. The CDR3 DNA follows: TGCGCCAGCAGCCAAACAGGGGGCGACGGCTACACCTTC. It yields the protein CASSQTGGDGYTF.

The chain employs TRBV29-1 and TRBJ1-2, with 7 bases fitting TRBD1. Germline V gene lookup returns CDR1 SQVTM and CDR2 ANQGSEA. V was pared by 4 bases and J by 0 bases, with 2 bases of the junction left unmatched. This CDR3 contains 13 residues. CDR3 sequence: CSVAGGANYGYTF. DNA of the CDR3: TGCAGCGTTGCAGGGGGAGCTAACTATGGCTACACCTTC.